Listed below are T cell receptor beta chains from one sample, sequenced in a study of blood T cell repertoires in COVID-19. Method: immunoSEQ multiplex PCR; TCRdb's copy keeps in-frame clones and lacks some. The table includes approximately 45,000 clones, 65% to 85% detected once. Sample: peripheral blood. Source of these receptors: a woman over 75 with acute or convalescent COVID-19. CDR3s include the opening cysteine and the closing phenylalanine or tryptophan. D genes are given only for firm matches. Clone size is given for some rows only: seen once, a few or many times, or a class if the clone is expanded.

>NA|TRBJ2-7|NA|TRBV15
CATSRDRGYEQYF
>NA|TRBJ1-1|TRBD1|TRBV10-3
CAIRRDSLNTEAFF
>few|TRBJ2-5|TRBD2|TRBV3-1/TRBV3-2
CASSQVRASGETQYF
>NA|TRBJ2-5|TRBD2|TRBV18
CASSPQLAGGQETQYF
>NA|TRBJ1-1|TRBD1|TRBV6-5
CASSPAGTGRTEAFF
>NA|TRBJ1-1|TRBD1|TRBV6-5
CASSSRGRGTEAFF
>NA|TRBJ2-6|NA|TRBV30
CAWSVQAGANVLTF
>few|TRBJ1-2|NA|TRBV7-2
CASSLQSNYGYTF
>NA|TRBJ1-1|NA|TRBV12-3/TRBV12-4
CASSLGADPKAFF
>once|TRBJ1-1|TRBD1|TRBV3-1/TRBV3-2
CASSNRVGQGTEAFF
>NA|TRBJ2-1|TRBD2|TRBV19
CASSGTSGGANNEQFF
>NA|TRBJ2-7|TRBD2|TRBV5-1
CASSWRLASSSYEQYF